This passage covers 6 T cell receptor beta chains from one sample sequenced in a study of blood T cell repertoires in COVID-19. Produced via immunoSEQ multiplex PCR; TCRdb's table is partial and in-frame only. The table records some 90,000 clones, about 83% of them present only once. The sample taken for sequencing was peripheral blood. These receptors originate from a human donor in a cohort sampled during active COVID-19.

The chain employs TRBV7-3 and TRBJ2-2, with 7 bases lining up with TRBD2. CDR3 size: 17 residues. Germline CDR1 SGHTA, CDR2 FQGTGA. With 0 bases clipped from V and 3 bases from J, the junction kept 7 bases outside the gene matches. The CDR3 spells CASSLTGLAGDTGELFF. DNA for the CDR3: TGTGCCAGCAGCTTAACGGGGCTTGCGGGGGACACCGGGGAGCTGTTTTTT.

CDR3 loop: CASSLVNRNPRDTGELFF. The CDR3 DNA reads TGTGCCAGCAGCTTAGTAAACAGGAACCCAAGGGACACCGGGGAGCTGTTTTTT. The chain joins TRBV11-2 to TRBJ2-2; tentatively, D is TRBD1 (5 bases). This CDR3 is 18 amino acids long. Per germline, CDR1 SGHAT and CDR2 FQNNGV. V was clipped by 1 base and J by 3 bases, with 18 bases between them. Full variable domain (remainder filled in from reference TRBV11-2 and TRBJ2-2): EAGVAQSPRYKIIEKRQSVAFWCNPISGHATLYWYQQILGQGPKLLIQFQNNGVVDDSQLPKDRFSAERLKGVDSTLKIQPAKLEDSAVYLCASSLVNRNPRDTGELFFGEGSRLTVL.

The genes are TRBV7-2 and TRBJ1-5, with D tentatively TRBD1 (6 bases). V was pared by 1 base and J by 7 bases, with 14 bases between. The V gene's germline CDR1 is SGHTA and CDR2 FQGNSA. The CDR3 covers 15 residues. CDR3 nucleotide sequence: TGTGCCAGCAGCTTAGACGGGGGGGGCGGGCAGCCCCAGCATTTT. It codes for CASSLDGGGGQPQHF.

This chain links TRBV6-6 with TRBJ2-7, with D possibly matching TRBD1 (5 bases). Trimming took off 5 bases at V and 5 bases at J, with 16 bases between the two ends. Looked up from germline, CDR1 is MNHNY and CDR2 is SVGAGI (reference sequence). The CDR3 has 14 amino acids. This chain's CDR3 is CASSLSQGPNEQYF. In DNA, the CDR3 is TGTGCCAGCAGTCTTAGCCAGGGCCCCAACGAGCAGTACTTC.

The rearrangement links TRBV6-5 to TRBJ1-1; D might be TRBD1 (6 bases). V lost 0 bases, J lost 4 bases, and 15 bases lay in between. Germline CDR1 reads MNHEY; CDR2 reads SVGAGI. The CDR3 covers 16 residues. The CDR3 here is CASSYSNGGAGTEAFF. The DNA for the CDR3 is TGTGCCAGCAGTTACTCGAATGGGGGGGCTGGCACTGAAGCTTTCTTT.

This clone came up a few times. The genes are TRBV19 and TRBJ2-2; the D is unclear. Deletions cut 1 base from V and 5 bases from J, with 8 bases between. The germline V gene encodes CDR1 LNHDA and CDR2 SQIVND (reference sequence). The CDR3 runs 14 residues. In DNA form, the CDR3 reads TGTGCCAGTAGTATAGTGAGTCTTACCGGGGAGCTGTTTTTT. It codes for CASSIVSLTGELFF.